A few counts support the clone carrying this T cell receptor beta chain. Graves' hyperthyroidism was deemed stable given no ophthalmopathy progression within 18 months. TCR beta CDR3 region amplification was performed from RNA transcripts. When the TCR CDR3 underwent first-round RT-PCR, the HTBI primer set was used. TCRdb fed the multiplex PCR reads into MiXCR, producing one record per CDR3 protein. The sample lists about 590,000 distinct CDR3 sequences, 15% to 19% occurring once. The CDR3 has 14 amino acids. CDR1 and CDR2 (germline): SGDLS, YYNGEE. V lost 0 bases, J lost 3 bases, and 3 bases stayed unmatched. The sample comes from a study of T cells in Graves' hyperthyroidism and ophthalmopathy.

The origin of this receptor is a woman in her 30s with Graves' hyperthyroidism. The rearrangement uses TRBV9 and TRBJ2-7, with TRBD2 identical over 7 bases. Sample: blood. The CDR3 is CASSVAVAGYEQYF. CDR3 DNA sequence: TGTGCCAGCAGCGTAGCAGTAGCGGGCTACGAGCAGTACTTC.